This TCR beta chain was recovered during a study of shared clonotypes between healthy human individuals. This table comes from immunoSEQ multiplex PCR, and its TCRdb copy is limited to in-frame clones, with some not included. This sample has hundreds of thousands of clones, with roughly 70% found just once. None of the donors, who were healthy HIV-negative adults, had recently had acute infections or vaccinations. On this clone: Its cognate antigen is unknown.

Broader study findings: Sample collection involved blood only; tissue repertoires are likely different. Compared with memory subsets, naive subsets generally had larger estimated richness. In a few donors, approximately 5% of naive CD4 clonotypes appeared in common.

The length of the CDR3 is 14 residues. The germline V gene encodes CDR1 SGHAT and CDR2 FQNNGV. Trimming shortened V by 1 base and J by 5 bases, and 9 bases separated the two germline ends. This chain links TRBV11-2 with TRBJ2-1; either TRBD1 or TRBD2 may supply D (5 bases each). Sequencing was carried out using memory CD4+ T cells sorted from blood. Subset meaning: CD45RA-negative fraction. This receptor was identified in a woman aged 30 to 39 in good health. The CDR3 is CASSLAGTDNEQFF. As DNA, the CDR3 is TGTGCCAGCAGCTTAGCCGGGACGGACAATGAGCAGTTCTTC.